This is a list of T cell receptor beta chains from one sample in a study of early T cells in non-severe SARS-CoV-2 infection. TCRdb processed the 5' RACE reads anew with MiXCR; each CDR3 protein has one entry. The sample lists about 29,000 distinct CDR3 sequences, about 4.5% occurring once. Material: whole blood. The receptors were gathered from an adult who was a healthcare worker with PCR-confirmed SARS-CoV-2 infection or an uninfected control (not recorded which). Each CDR3 is given with its conserved first and last residue. Fields, in order: J gene, D gene, V gene, clone size, CDR3 protein, CDR3 DNA. D genes are given only for firm matches. Only some rows state a clone size, as once, few, many or a class for expanded clones.

J: TRBJ2-7
D: .
V: TRBV25-1
size: many
CDR3: CASSERGFYEQYF
DNA: TGTGCCAGCAGTGAACGAGGGTTCTACGAGCAGTACTTC

J: TRBJ2-3
D: .
V: TRBV12-5
size: many
CDR3: CASGYGGSTDTQYF
DNA: TGTGCTAGTGGTTACGGCGGTAGCACAGATACGCAGTATTTT

J: TRBJ2-2
D: .
V: TRBV5-6
size: many
CDR3: CASSSYRTANTGELFF
DNA: TGTGCCAGCAGCTCCTACAGGACCGCGAACACCGGGGAGCTGTTTTTT

J: TRBJ2-3
D: .
V: TRBV19
size: many
CDR3: CASSLDHWADTQYF
DNA: TGTGCCAGTAGCCTAGATCACTGGGCAGATACGCAGTATTTT

J: TRBJ2-1
D: TRBD2
V: TRBV20-1
size: many
CDR3: CSATGTSGLNYNEQFF
DNA: TGCAGTGCAACCGGGACTAGCGGTCTAAACTACAATGAGCAGTTCTTC

J: TRBJ1-2
D: TRBD1
V: TRBV10-3
size: many
CDR3: CASRGQGIYGYTF
DNA: TGTGCCAGCAGGGGACAGGGTATCTATGGCTACACCTTC

J: TRBJ2-7
D: .
V: TRBV20-1
size: .
CDR3: CSAAGVGLGDEQYF
DNA: TGCAGTGCTGCCGGGGTGGGCCTCGGGGACGAGCAGTACTTC

J: TRBJ2-3
D: .
V: TRBV19
size: many
CDR3: CASKDSPDTQYF
DNA: TGTGCCAGTAAAGACAGCCCAGATACGCAGTATTTT

J: TRBJ2-7
D: TRBD1
V: TRBV7-9
size: many
CDR3: CASSQTGTDYEQYF
DNA: TGTGCCAGCAGCCAAACCGGGACAGACTACGAGCAGTACTTC

J: TRBJ2-7
D: .
V: TRBV24-1
size: many
CDR3: CATSDQGYEQYF
DNA: TGTGCCACCAGTGATCAGGGTTACGAGCAGTACTTC

J: TRBJ2-1
D: .
V: TRBV7-3
size: many
CDR3: CASSSGPSDLWEQFF
DNA: TGTGCCAGCAGCTCCGGTCCTAGCGACCTATGGGAGCAGTTCTTC

J: TRBJ1-5
D: TRBD1
V: TRBV2
size: .
CDR3: CASRFRGLEQPQHF
DNA: TGTGCCAGCAGATTCAGGGGGCTAGAACAGCCCCAGCATTTT

J: TRBJ2-7
D: TRBD2
V: TRBV3-1
size: few
CDR3: CASRPFGGSEQYF
DNA: TGTGCCAGCAGACCGTTCGGCGGGAGCGAGCAGTACTTC

J: TRBJ2-5
D: TRBD2
V: TRBV20-1
size: many
CDR3: CSARSPSGAQETQYF
DNA: TGCAGTGCTAGGAGCCCTAGCGGGGCCCAAGAGACCCAGTACTTC

J: TRBJ2-1
D: .
V: TRBV5-4
size: few
CDR3: CASSSGTYNEQFF
DNA: TGTGCCAGCAGCTCAGGGACCTACAATGAGCAGTTCTTC

J: TRBJ2-7
D: .
V: TRBV6-2/TRBV6-3
size: many
CDR3: CASSSLGGLRYEQYF
DNA: TGTGCCAGCAGTTCGCTCGGGGGACTCAGGTACGAGCAGTACTTC

J: TRBJ1-1
D: .
V: TRBV5-1
size: .
CDR3: CASSTDPNTEAFF
DNA: TGCGCCAGCAGCACGGACCCGAACACTGAAGCTTTCTTT